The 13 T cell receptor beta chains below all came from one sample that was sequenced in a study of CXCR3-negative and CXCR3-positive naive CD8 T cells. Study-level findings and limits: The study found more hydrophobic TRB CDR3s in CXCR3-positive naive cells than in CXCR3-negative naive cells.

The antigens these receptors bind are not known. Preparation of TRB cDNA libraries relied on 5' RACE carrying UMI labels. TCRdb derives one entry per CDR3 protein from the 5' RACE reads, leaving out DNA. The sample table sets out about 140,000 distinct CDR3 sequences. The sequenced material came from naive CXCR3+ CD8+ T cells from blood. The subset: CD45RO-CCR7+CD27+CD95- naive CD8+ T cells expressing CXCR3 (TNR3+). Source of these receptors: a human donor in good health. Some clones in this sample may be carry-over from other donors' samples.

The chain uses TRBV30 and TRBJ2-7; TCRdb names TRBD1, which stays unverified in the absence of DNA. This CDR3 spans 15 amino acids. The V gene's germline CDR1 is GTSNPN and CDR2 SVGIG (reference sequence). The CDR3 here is CASWTARIRSYEQYF.

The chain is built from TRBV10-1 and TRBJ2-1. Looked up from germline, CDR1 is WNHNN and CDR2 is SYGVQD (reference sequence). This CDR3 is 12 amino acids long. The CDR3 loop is CASSESANEQFF.

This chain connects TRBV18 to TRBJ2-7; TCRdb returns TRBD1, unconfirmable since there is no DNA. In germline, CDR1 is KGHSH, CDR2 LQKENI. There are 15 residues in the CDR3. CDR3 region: CASSSKTGPVYEQYF. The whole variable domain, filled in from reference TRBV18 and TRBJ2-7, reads NAGVMQNPRHLVRRRGQEARLRCSPMKGHSHVYWYRQLPEEGLKFMVYLQKENIIDESGMPKERFSAEFPKEGPSILRIQQVVRGDSAAYFCASSSKTGPVYEQYFGPGTRLTVT.

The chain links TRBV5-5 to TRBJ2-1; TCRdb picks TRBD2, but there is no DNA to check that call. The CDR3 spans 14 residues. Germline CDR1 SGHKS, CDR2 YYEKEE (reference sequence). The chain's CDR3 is CASVSSGPYNEQFF. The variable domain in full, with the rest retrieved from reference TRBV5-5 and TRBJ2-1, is DAGVTQSPTHLIKTRGQQVTLRCSPISGHKSVSWYQQVLGQGPQFIFQYYEKEERGRGNFPDRFSARQFPNYSSELNVNALLLGDSALYLCASVSSGPYNEQFFGPGTRLTVL.

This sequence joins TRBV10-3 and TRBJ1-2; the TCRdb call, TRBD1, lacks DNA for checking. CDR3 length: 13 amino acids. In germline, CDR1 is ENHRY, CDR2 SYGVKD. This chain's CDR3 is CAISPGREYGYTF.

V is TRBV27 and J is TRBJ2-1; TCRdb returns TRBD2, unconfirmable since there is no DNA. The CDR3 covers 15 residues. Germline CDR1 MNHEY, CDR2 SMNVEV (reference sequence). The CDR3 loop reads CASSYGLAGYNEQFF.

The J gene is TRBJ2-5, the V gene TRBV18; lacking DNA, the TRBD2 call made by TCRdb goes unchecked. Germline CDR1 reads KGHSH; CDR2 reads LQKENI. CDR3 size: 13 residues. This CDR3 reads CASSPDRGETQYF.

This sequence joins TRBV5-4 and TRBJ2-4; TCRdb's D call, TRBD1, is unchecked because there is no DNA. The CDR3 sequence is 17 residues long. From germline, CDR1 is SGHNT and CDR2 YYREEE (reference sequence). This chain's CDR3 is CASSFGYLDSQKNIQYF. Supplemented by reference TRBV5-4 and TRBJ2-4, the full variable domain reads ETGVTQSPTHLIKTRGQQVTLRCSSQSGHNTVSWYQQALGQGPQFIFQYYREEENGRGNFPPRFSGLQFPNYSSELNVNALELDDSALYLCASSFGYLDSQKNIQYFGAGTRLSVL.

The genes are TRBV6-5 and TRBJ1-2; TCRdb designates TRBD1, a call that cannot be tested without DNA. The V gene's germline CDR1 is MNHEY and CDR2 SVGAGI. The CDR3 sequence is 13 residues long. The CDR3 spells CASSSGTPGGYTF.

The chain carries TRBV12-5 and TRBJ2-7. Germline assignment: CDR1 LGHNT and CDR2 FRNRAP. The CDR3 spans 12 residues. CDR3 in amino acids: CASGLSSYEQYF.

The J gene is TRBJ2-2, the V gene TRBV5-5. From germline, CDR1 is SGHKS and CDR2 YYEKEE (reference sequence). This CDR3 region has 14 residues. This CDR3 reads CASSFTGNTGELFF. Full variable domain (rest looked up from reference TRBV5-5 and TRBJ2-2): DAGVTQSPTHLIKTRGQQVTLRCSPISGHKSVSWYQQVLGQGPQFIFQYYEKEERGRGNFPDRFSARQFPNYSSELNVNALLLGDSALYLCASSFTGNTGELFFGEGSRLTVL.

The CDR3 reads CASSLSQAGMETQYF. The chain joins TRBV7-9 to TRBJ2-5; TCRdb names TRBD1, which stays unverified in the absence of DNA. This CDR3 has 15 amino acids. Germline values: CDR1 SEHNR, CDR2 FQNEAQ (reference sequence).

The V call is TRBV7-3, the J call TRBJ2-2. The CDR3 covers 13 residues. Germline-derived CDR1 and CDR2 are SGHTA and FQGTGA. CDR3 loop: CASSLIFTGELFF.